This TCR beta chain was sequenced during a study of cytomegalovirus exposure and HLA in healthy donors. Study results and caveats: Excluded: some indistinguishable V segments such as TRBV6-2 and TRBV6-3. Productive status was seen about 90% or about 30% of the time for most TCR beta V segments in an earlier analysis.

The PCR ran on 60 Vbeta and 13 Jbeta primers. In the study's own analysis: Unique TCR beta chains totaled roughly 80 million in a later count, with about 11 million of them shared. TCRdb's copy holds only in-frame clones and misses some; the assay was immunoSEQ multiplex PCR. V, J and clone size reflect that table, while D and trimming were determined from the DNA. The sample has more than 200,000 clones. As concerns this clone: The antigen is unknown.

This CDR3 has 14 residues. In germline, CDR1 is SGHAT, CDR2 FQNNGV. The V end was cut by 0 bases, the J end by 3 bases, with 9 bases between. The sample consisted of PBMCs. V and J are TRBV11-2 and TRBJ2-7, with D perhaps matching TRBD1 (5 bases). The source of this sequence is a woman aged 25 to 45 in good health and CMV-seropositive. In DNA, the CDR3 is TGTGCCAGCAGCTTAGAGACAGATAACTACGAGCAGTACTTC. Translated, it gives CASSLETDNYEQYF.